This T cell receptor (beta chain) was retrieved from a study of T cell repertoires in cytomegalovirus infection. About the study: Well-studied HLA-B-restricted epitopes and recently identified HLA-C-restricted epitopes of CMV were both used in the study. Study-level results: Identification of carriers of CMV plus the relevant HLA was performed using cumulative public TCR beta family frequency. HLA-C-restricted CMV clonotypes gave the most frequent clonotype in two of eight donors.

Trimming shortened V by 6 bases and J by 4 bases, and 7 bases separated the two germline ends. CDR1 and CDR2 (germline): MNHEY, SMNVEV (reference sequence). The CDR3 loop spans 12 amino acids. One entry per CDR3 protein, called by TCRdb with MiXCR from the reads. The sample has 50,000 to 55,000 distinct CDR3 sequences; over 15% are singletons. This clonotype was counted a single time. Its specificity is not known. This sequence joins TRBV27 and TRBJ2-1; perhaps TRBD2 as D (5 bases). This specimen was CD8+ T cells from cultured PBMCs, taken from culture after CMV antigen stimulation. The sequence came from a human donor in good health (CMV status not recorded). Some clones in this sample may be carry-over from other donors' samples. CDR3 in DNA: TGTGCCAGCAGAAGCGGATACAATGAGCAGTTCTTC. Protein: CASRSGYNEQFF.